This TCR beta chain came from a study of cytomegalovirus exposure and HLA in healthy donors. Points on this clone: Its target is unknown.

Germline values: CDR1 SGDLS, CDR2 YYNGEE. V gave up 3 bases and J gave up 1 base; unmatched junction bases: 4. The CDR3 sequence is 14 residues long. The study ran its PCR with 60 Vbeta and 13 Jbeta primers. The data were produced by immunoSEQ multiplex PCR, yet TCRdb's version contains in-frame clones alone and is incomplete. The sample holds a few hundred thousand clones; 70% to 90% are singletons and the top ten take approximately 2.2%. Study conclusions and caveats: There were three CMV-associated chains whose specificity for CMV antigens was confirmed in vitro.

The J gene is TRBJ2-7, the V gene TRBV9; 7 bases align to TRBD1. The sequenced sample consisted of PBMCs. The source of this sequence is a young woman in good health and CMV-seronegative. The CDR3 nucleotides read TGTGCCAGCAGCGCTCAGGGGGAGTCCTACGAGCAGTACTTC. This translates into CASSAQGESYEQYF.